Listed here are 19 T cell receptor beta chains from one sample, sequenced in a study of blood T cells in healthy people across ages. The use of a sample-barcoded 5' primer and a J-beta primer mix characterized a second PCR of about 6 to 11 cycles. TCRdb processed the 5' RACE reads anew with MiXCR; each CDR3 protein has one entry. The repertoire holds 500,000 to 700,000 distinct CDR3 sequences, with about 30% as singletons. The specimen sequenced was blood. The receptors were gathered from a woman of 80 years or more in good health.

This clonotype has at least ten counts. This rearrangement joins TRBV7-2 to TRBJ1-2, with D tentatively TRBD1 (6 bases). Trimming shortened V by 7 bases and J by 4 bases, and 13 bases separated the two germline ends. CDR3 length equals 13 residues. Germline V gene sequence: CDR1 SGHTA, CDR2 FQGNSA. The CDR3 coding sequence is TGTGCCAGCACCGCTGACAGGCCCTATGGCTACACCTTC. Protein product: CASTADRPYGYTF.

The rearrangement joins TRBV18 to TRBJ1-5; 11 nucleotides align to TRBD1. Germline V lookup: CDR1 KGHSH, CDR2 LQKENI. This CDR3 is 15 amino acids long. Germline trimming cut 0 bases from V and 5 bases from J; bases unmatched to any gene: 0. The CDR3 coding sequence is TGTGCCAGCTCACCACCGGGACAGGGGGATCAGCCCCAGCATTTT. Translating gives CASSPPGQGDQPQHF.

Ten or more counts support this clonotype. The rearrangement joins TRBV18 to TRBJ1-2; no reliable D call. There are 17 residues in the CDR3. Germline CDR1 and CDR2: KGHSH and LQKENI. The ends were cut back, 4 bases at V and 7 bases at J, with 25 bases in the middle. The CDR3 sequence: CASSRTGQTFSIGGYTF. The CDR3 DNA is TGTGCCAGCTCACGAACTGGCCAGACCTTTTCGATCGGTGGCTACACCTTC.

The chain couples TRBV28 to TRBJ2-5; 9 nucleotides align to TRBD1. CDR1 and CDR2 (germline): MDHEN, SYDVKM. V trimming: 6 bases; J trimming: 4 bases; junction bases outside the gene matches: 12. This CDR3 has 16 amino acids. The CDR3 DNA reads as TGTGCCAGCAGCACGCCCCTACAGGGGGCGCGAGAGACCCAGTACTTC. Translating gives CASSTPLQGARETQYF.

The sample holds many counts of this clonotype. The chain employs TRBV6-2 or TRBV6-3 and TRBJ2-1, with D perhaps matching TRBD2 (5 bases). V lost 7 bases and J 7 bases, leaving 17 bases between the germline ends. The germline V gene encodes CDR1 MNHEY and CDR2 SVGEGT. This CDR3 region has 14 residues. The CDR3 protein is CASNWGLAGNEQFF. DNA of the CDR3: TGTGCCAGCAATTGGGGTCTAGCTGGAAATGAGCAGTTCTTC.

This clonotype was detected a few times. The rearrangement links TRBV5-6 to TRBJ1-1; the match to TRBD1 covers 8 bases. From germline, CDR1 is SGHDT and CDR2 YYEEEE. V was pared by 4 bases and J by 4 bases, with 12 bases of the junction left unmatched. The CDR3 has 16 residues. CDR3 protein: CASSPWTGIGSTEAFF. CDR3 nucleotide sequence: TGTGCCAGCAGCCCCTGGACAGGGATAGGAAGCACTGAAGCTTTCTTT.

Of note for this clonotype: One base away lies a much larger clone, so this may be a sequencing read error. The chain carries TRBV2 and TRBJ1-1; perhaps TRBD1 as D (6 bases). The CDR3 loop spans 13 amino acids. The germline V gene encodes CDR1 SNHLY and CDR2 FYNNEI. V was shortened by 5 bases and J by 5 bases, with 12 bases between the two germline ends. Here the CDR3 reads CASSHRELTEAFF. In DNA, the CDR3 is TGTGCCAGCAGTCACAGGGAATTGACTGAAGCTTTCTTT.

This rearrangement joins TRBV30 to TRBJ1-4; D is unresolved. Trimming took 2 bases from V and 12 from J, leaving 10 bases between them. The CDR3 runs to 11 residues. CDR1 and CDR2 (germline): GTSNPN, SVGIG (reference sequence). The CDR3 loop is CAWSPSFQLFF. The CDR3 nucleotides read TGTGCCTGGAGTCCGTCCTTCCAACTGTTTTTT.

This clonotype was seen repeatedly, ten times or more. The chain carries TRBV6-1 and TRBJ2-5, with TRBD2 matching over 9 bases. Germline CDR1 reads MNHNS; CDR2 reads SASEGT. V was clipped by 4 bases and J by 5 bases; unmatched bases: 14. This CDR3 region has 17 residues. The CDR3 is CASSGWRGGLIGETQYF. CDR3 coding DNA: TGTGCCAGCAGTGGGTGGCGGGGGGGCTTAATAGGGGAGACCCAGTACTTC.

The genes are TRBV7-2 and TRBJ2-7, with 9 bases matching TRBD1. CDR1 is SGHTA, CDR2 FQGNSA, per germline. J was trimmed by 3 bases and V by 5 bases; bases with no gene match: 11. The CDR3 loop spans 16 amino acids. As DNA, the CDR3 is TGTGCCAGCAGCCGGGGAGGACAGGGGACCAACTACGAGCAGTACTTC. It is translated as CASSRGGQGTNYEQYF.

This clonotype occurred many times. This chain joins TRBV5-1 and TRBJ2-1; D possibly corresponds to TRBD2 (5 bases). The germline V gene has CDR1 SGHRS and CDR2 YFSETQ. The CDR3 extends over 18 amino acids. V lost 0 bases and J lost 0, with 16 bases in between. In DNA, the CDR3 is TGCGCCAGCAGCTTGGGCTTTTTTACCGGGGACTCCTACAATGAGCAGTTCTTC. It translates to CASSLGFFTGDSYNEQFF.

This chain links TRBV12-3 or TRBV12-4 with TRBJ2-5; TRBD2 aligns across 7 bases. Losses at the gene ends were 6 bases for V and 5 bases for J; bases not matched to a gene: 9. The CDR3 spans 14 residues. CDR3 region: CASSRGGSVETQYF. In DNA, the CDR3 is TGTGCCAGCAGCCGCGGGGGTTCCGTTGAGACCCAGTACTTC.

This clonotype was detected a few times. The CDR3 region is CASSLRHGGSTEAFF. CDR3 sequence (DNA): TGTGCCAGCAGCTTGCGCCACGGGGGCAGCACTGAAGCTTTCTTT. The rearrangement links TRBV7-2 to TRBJ1-1, with D possibly matching TRBD1 (6 bases). CDR1 is SGHTA and CDR2 is FQGNSA in the germline V gene. V shed 3 bases and J shed 4 bases, with 15 bases lying between them. The CDR3 sequence is 15 residues long.

This clonotype was detected ten times or more. The genes are TRBV12-3 or TRBV12-4 and TRBJ2-7, with 7 bases matching TRBD1. V was pared by 7 bases and J by 0 bases, with 9 bases of the junction left unmatched. This CDR3 comprises 15 residues. As DNA, the CDR3 is TGTGCCAGCACCGCCGACAGGGAAAGCTCCTACGAGCAGTACTTC. Translation: CASTADRESSYEQYF.

This clonotype was found a few times. This rearrangement joins TRBV5-1 to TRBJ1-1; 12 nucleotides align to TRBD1. The CDR3 loop spans 18 amino acids. The V gene end was trimmed by 4 bases and the J gene end by 0 bases; junction bases not matched to a gene: 10. Germline values: CDR1 SGHRS, CDR2 YFSETQ. This CDR3 is CASSRAGTGGNLNTEAFF. The CDR3 nucleotides are TGCGCCAGCAGCAGAGCCGGGACAGGGGGCAACTTGAACACTGAAGCTTTCTTT.

The chain couples TRBV25-1 to TRBJ2-1; no clear D. The J call is in doubt because the DNA end fits TRBJ2-7 better. The CDR3 length is 12 residues. The V gene's germline CDR1 is MGHDK and CDR2 SYGVNS. The DNA for the CDR3 is TGTGCCAGCAGTGAATTCTACAATGAGCAGTACTTC. Its protein product is CASSEFYNEQYF.

The J gene is TRBJ1-2, the V gene TRBV30; 7 bases map to TRBD1. This CDR3 has 13 residues. The V gene end was trimmed by 4 bases and the J gene end by 6 bases; junction bases not matched to a gene: 8. The germline V gene has CDR1 GTSNPN and CDR2 SVGIG (reference sequence). CDR3 nucleotide sequence: TGTGCCTGGAAGAGAAGAGGGGGCGATGGCTACACCTTC. Its translation: CAWKRRGGDGYTF. Drawing the rest from reference TRBV30 and TRBJ1-2, the complete variable domain is SQTIHQWPATLVQPVGSPLSLECTVEGTSNPNLYWYRQAAGRGLQLLFYSVGIGQISSEVPQNLSASRPQDRQFILSSKKLLLSDSGFYLCAWKRRGGDGYTFGSGTRLTVV.

This clonotype was recorded once. The chain carries TRBV5-8 and TRBJ2-1, with TRBD2 matching 8 bases. CDR1 is SGHTS, CDR2 YDEGEE, per germline. The CDR3 length is 17 residues. V was pared by 2 bases and J by 10 bases, with 17 bases of the junction left unmatched. CDR3 sequence reads: CASSLAGLSGSSLEQFF. The CDR3 DNA reads TGTGCCAGCAGCTTAGCCGGGTTAAGCGGGAGTTCCTTGGAGCAGTTCTTC.

This clonotype came up a few times. The chain is built from TRBV3-1 and TRBJ1-5, with TRBD1 as a possible D gene (5 bases). The V and J ends lost 1 base and 1 base respectively, with 11 bases between them. CDR3 length equals 16 residues. Per germline, CDR1 LGHDT and CDR2 YNNKEL (reference sequence). The CDR3 nucleotides are TGTGCCAGCAGCCAAGGGGGAGGGGCCAGCAATCAGCCCCAGCATTTT. This gives the protein CASSQGGGASNQPQHF.